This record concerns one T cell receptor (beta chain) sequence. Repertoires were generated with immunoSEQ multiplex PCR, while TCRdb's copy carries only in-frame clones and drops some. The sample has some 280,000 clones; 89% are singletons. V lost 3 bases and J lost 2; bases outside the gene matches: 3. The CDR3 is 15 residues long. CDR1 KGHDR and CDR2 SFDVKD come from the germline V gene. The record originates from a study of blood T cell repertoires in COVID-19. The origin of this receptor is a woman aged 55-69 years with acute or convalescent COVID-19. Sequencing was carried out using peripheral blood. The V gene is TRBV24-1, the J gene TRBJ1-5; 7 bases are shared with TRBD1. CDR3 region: CATSDRQGGNQPQHF. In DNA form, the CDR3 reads TGTGCCACCAGTGATCGGCAGGGGGGCAATCAGCCCCAGCATTTT.